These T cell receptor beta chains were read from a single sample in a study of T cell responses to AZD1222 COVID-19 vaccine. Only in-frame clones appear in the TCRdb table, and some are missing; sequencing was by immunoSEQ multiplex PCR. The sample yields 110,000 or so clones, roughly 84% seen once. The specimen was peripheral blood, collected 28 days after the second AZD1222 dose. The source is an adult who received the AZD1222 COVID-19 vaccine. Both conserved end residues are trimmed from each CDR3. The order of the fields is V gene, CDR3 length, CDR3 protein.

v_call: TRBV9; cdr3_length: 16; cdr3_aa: ASSVETGTGGFGTEAF
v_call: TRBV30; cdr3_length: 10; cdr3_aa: ALGRGWSEAF
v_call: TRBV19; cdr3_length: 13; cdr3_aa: ASSRGSSYNSPLH
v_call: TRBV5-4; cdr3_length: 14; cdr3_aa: ASSSRTGVILYEQY
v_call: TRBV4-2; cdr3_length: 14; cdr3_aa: ASSQDSTSGSNEQF
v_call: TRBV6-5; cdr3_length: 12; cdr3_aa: ASSYSGVNTEAF
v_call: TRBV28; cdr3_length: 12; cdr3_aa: ASSLAPGTDEQY
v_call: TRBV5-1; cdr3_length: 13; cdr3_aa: ASSPGQTSTDTQY
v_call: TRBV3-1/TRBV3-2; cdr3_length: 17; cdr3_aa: ASSHPRRDRGSGLSGYT
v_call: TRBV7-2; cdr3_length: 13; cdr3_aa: ASSSDRASGNTIY
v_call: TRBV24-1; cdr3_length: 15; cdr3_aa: ATSDRRTSGRTYEQY
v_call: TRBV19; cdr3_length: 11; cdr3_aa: ASSIQASDGYT
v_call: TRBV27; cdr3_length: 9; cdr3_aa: ASSSQREQY
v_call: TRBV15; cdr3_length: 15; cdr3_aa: ATSRDGAGASYNEQF
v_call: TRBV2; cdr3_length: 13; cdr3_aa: ASSVLGRSSYEQY
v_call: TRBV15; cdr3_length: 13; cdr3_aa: ATSSPFTSSGELF
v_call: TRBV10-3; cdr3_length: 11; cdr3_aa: AITGQEAGELF
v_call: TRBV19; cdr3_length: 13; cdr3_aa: ASSKTGGSSYEQY
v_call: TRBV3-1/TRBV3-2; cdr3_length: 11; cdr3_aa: ASSQVAGGEQY
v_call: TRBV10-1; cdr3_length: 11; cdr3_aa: ASSAQGQETQY
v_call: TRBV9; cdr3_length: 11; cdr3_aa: ASSGRVTDTQY
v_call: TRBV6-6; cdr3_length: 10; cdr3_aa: ASSPRDYGYT
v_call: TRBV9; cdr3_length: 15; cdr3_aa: ASSAEPGQSSGNTIY
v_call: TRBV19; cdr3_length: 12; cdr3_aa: ASSSQGGVDTQY
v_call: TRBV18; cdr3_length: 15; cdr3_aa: ASSPGRERAATGELF
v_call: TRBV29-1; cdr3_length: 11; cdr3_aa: SARKRDTGELF
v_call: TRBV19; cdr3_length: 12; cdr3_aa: ASMDQGWVDTQY
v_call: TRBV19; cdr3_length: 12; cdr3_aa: ASRWTGGTEKLF
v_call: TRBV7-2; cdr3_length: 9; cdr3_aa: ASSLGDEQF
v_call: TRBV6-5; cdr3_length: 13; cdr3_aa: ASRPTRDRVSPLH
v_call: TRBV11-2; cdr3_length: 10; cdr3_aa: ASSSTGWAQY
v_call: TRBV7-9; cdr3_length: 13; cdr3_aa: ASSPTGGGTGELF
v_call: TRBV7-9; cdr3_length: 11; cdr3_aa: ASSRTGVTEAF
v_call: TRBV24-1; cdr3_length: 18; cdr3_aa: ATSDSAFGWPGVGNGELF
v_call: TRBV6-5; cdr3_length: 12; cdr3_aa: ASSYSTENSPLH
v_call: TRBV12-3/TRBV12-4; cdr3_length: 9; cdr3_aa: ASSFNTEAF
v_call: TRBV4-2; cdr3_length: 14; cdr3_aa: ASSQDRGQGNQPQH
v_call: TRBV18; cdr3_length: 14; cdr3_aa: ASSPSKSITGTEAF
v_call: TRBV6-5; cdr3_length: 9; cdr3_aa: ASRLNTEAF
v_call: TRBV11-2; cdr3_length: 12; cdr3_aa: ASSLEQGGSPLH
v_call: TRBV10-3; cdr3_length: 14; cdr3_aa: ASKGQGVWSTGELF
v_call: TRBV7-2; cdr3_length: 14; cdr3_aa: ASSFTGGGAHSPLH
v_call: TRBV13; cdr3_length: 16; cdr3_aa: ASGDRWGTSENTGELF
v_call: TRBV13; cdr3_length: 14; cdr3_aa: ASSSLGDRGNDGYT
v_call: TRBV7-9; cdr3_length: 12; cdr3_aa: ASSLRGDGNEQF
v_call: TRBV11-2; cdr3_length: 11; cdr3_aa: ASSWTGDHGYT
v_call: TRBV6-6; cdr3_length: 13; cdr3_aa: ASSYLGGGANVLT
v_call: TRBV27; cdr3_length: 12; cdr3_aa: ASSLSRDRYEQY
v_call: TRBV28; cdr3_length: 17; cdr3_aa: ASSTGARRGAFSNQPQH
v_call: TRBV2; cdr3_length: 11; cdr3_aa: ASSLGQGGTQY
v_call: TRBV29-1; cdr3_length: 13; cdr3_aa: SVEDRTSGLDEQF